The entry below gives a single TCR beta chain sequence along with its context. Its cognate antigen is unknown. This entry comes from a study of blood T cells in healthy people across ages. General study points: Relative to aged donors, long-lived donors carried more naive CD4+ cells and displayed higher diversity. The recorded TCR beta diversity per million T cells decreased in a roughly linear manner with age. It was held that diversity estimates obtained from one million T cells represented underestimates.

A second roughly 6 to 12 cycle PCR used barcoded and J-beta primers. A template-switch adaptor containing 12 random nucleotides labeled each cDNA molecule. From the 5' RACE reads, TCRdb called clonotypes with MiXCR, one entry per CDR3 protein. The data show some 780,000 distinct CDR3 sequences, with around three fifths seen just once and around a quarter held by the top ten. Source material: blood. The receptor was isolated from a man between 35 and 55 years old in good health.

CDR3 sequence (DNA): TGTGCCAGCCAGGGCACGGGATCATTCGTTCAGTTCTTC. It encodes CASQGTGSFVQFF. The chain couples TRBV12-3 or TRBV12-4 to TRBJ2-1; the D gene could be TRBD1 or TRBD2 (5 bases each). The germline V and J ends were trimmed by 8 bases and 13 bases, with 21 bases remaining between them. The CDR3 is 13 amino acids.